The rows below give T cell receptor beta chains drawn from one sample of a study of CD8 T cells in ankylosing spondylitis. Each CDR3 protein is one row after TCRdb ran MiXCR on the 5' RACE reads. The sample consists of just under 550,000 distinct CDR3 sequences, 10% to 15% of them appearing once. The sample consisted of blood, either unsorted or a sorted T cell fraction (not recorded which). The source is a male donor with ankylosing spondylitis. The CDR3 runs from the conserved cysteine through the conserved F or W. Fields, in order: J gene, V gene, clone size, D gene, CDR3 protein, CDR3 DNA. A D gene is named only where the DNA matches it firmly. Rows give clone size only sometimes, using once, few, many, or a class for an expanded clone.

>TRBJ2-3|TRBV5-1|many|-
CASSSTGNTDTQYF
TGCGCCAGCAGCTCGACAGGAAACACAGATACGCAGTATTTT
>TRBJ1-1|TRBV3-1|-|-
CASSPHGLNTEAFF
TGTGCCAGCAGCCCTCACGGCCTGAACACTGAAGCTTTCTTT
>TRBJ1-2|TRBV6-5|few|TRBD1
CASSYGADRDRGGYTF
TGTGCCAGCAGTTACGGGGCGGACAGGGATAGAGGTGGCTACACCTTC
>TRBJ1-4|TRBV5-6|-|-
CASSHVGGEDNEKLFF
TGTGCCAGCAGTCACGTCGGGGGCGAAGATAATGAAAAACTGTTTTTT
>TRBJ2-3|TRBV10-3|many|TRBD2
CAISEPGLAGHTDTQYF
TGTGCCATCAGTGAGCCAGGACTAGCGGGGCACACAGATACGCAGTATTTT
>TRBJ2-3|TRBV29-1|-|TRBD2
CSVDRRGADTQYF
TGCAGCGTTGATAGGCGGGGGGCGGATACGCAGTATTTT
>TRBJ2-4|TRBV20-1|few|-
CSARAPAKNIQYF
TGCAGTGCTAGGGCCCCAGCCAAAAACATTCAGTACTTC
>TRBJ1-5|TRBV19|-|TRBD1
CASSGQGGTVHQPQHF
TGTGCCAGTAGCGGACAGGGGGGGACTGTCCACCAGCCCCAGCATTTT
>TRBJ2-5|TRBV14|few|-
CASSQGQTQYF
TGTGCCAGCAGCCAAGGCCAGACCCAGTACTTC
>TRBJ2-3|TRBV20-1|-|TRBD2
CSASWTPRGADTQYF
TGCAGTGCTAGTTGGACACCCCGGGGGGCAGATACGCAGTATTTT
>TRBJ2-2|TRBV10-3|-|TRBD1
CAISLGTGGTGELFF
TGTGCCATCAGTTTGGGGACAGGGGGCACCGGGGAGCTGTTTTTT
>TRBJ2-5|TRBV5-1|-|TRBD2
CASSLRGSGQETQYF
TGCGCCAGCAGCTTGCGCGGGAGTGGACAAGAGACCCAGTACTTC
>TRBJ2-7|TRBV7-9|many|-
CASSLGGEDEQYF
TGTGCCAGCAGCTTAGGCGGAGAGGACGAGCAGTACTTC
>TRBJ2-7|TRBV4-2|-|-
CASSQGKGLEQYF
TGTGCCAGCAGCCAAGGAAAGGGGCTCGAGCAGTACTTC
>TRBJ2-2|TRBV7-8|-|TRBD2
CASSLAYRASGNTGELFF
TGTGCCAGCAGCCTAGCTTATCGTGCTAGCGGGAACACCGGGGAGCTGTTTTTT
>TRBJ2-7|TRBV29-1|few|TRBD2
CSVASGGRSDSEQYF
TGCAGCGTTGCCAGCGGGGGCCGTTCTGACTCGGAGCAGTACTTC
>TRBJ2-1|TRBV5-1|few|-
CASSSLSRRAPYNEQFF
TGCGCCAGCAGCTCCCTCTCCCGGAGGGCCCCCTACAATGAGCAGTTCTTC
>TRBJ1-1|TRBV7-8|-|-
CASSPRDPLGTTEAFF
TGTGCCAGCAGCCCCCGGGATCCTCTAGGAACCACTGAAGCTTTCTTT
>TRBJ1-1|TRBV5-1|-|-
CASSLGRGGYNTEAFF
TGCGCCAGCAGCTTAGGCCGGGGAGGTTATAATACTGAAGCTTTCTTT
>TRBJ2-2|TRBV12-3/TRBV12-4|few|TRBD2
CASSPTSGPEAGELFF
TGTGCCAGCAGTCCAACTAGCGGGCCCGAGGCCGGGGAGCTGTTTTTT
>TRBJ2-1|TRBV6-5|-|TRBD2
CASSSHSGTSRYNEQFF
TGTGCCAGCAGTTCCCACAGTGGGACTAGCAGATACAATGAGCAGTTCTTC
>TRBJ2-3|TRBV6-1|few|TRBD2
CATLGRVTDTQYF
TGTGCCACCCTTGGGAGGGTCACAGATACGCAGTATTTT
>TRBJ2-7|TRBV7-2|few|TRBD2
CASSPYALAVATYEQYF
TGTGCCAGCAGCCCCTACGCCCTAGCGGTTGCAACCTACGAGCAGTACTTC
>TRBJ1-2|TRBV25-1|few|-
CASRGLRDGYTF
TGTGCCAGCAGGGGCCTGAGGGATGGCTACACCTTC
>TRBJ1-1|TRBV7-2|few|-
CASSLGPENTEAFF
TGTGCCAGCAGCTTAGGTCCTGAGAACACTGAAGCTTTCTTT
>TRBJ2-1|TRBV20-1|-|TRBD2
CSARKGGSLDNEQFF
TGCAGTGCTAGGAAGGGCGGGAGCCTGGACAATGAGCAGTTCTTC
>TRBJ2-1|TRBV3-1|many|TRBD2
CASSQETSAPNEQFF
TGTGCCAGCAGCCAAGAGACTAGCGCCCCCAATGAGCAGTTCTTC
>TRBJ1-4|TRBV6-1|few|-
CASSSGQEDEKLFF
TGTGCCAGCAGTAGCGGACAAGAGGATGAAAAACTGTTTTTT
>TRBJ2-7|TRBV7-6|-|-
CASSPGGTGEQYF
TGTGCCAGCAGCCCAGGGGGGACCGGCGAGCAGTACTTC
>TRBJ2-2|TRBV3-1|-|TRBD2
CASSRTSGSNTGELFF
TGTGCCAGCAGTAGGACTAGCGGGTCGAACACCGGGGAGCTGTTTTTT
>TRBJ2-7|TRBV20-1|-|-
CSARVGSGLAEQYF
TGCAGTGCTAGAGTGGGCAGTGGGCTAGCGGAGCAGTACTTC
>TRBJ2-4|TRBV11-2|-|TRBD1
CASSLEGTGGLNIQYF
TGTGCCAGCAGCTTAGAAGGGACAGGGGGCTTAAACATTCAGTACTTC
>TRBJ2-1|TRBV11-2|-|-
CASSFLLSSNEQFF
TGTGCCAGCAGCTTCTTGCTGTCCTCCAATGAGCAGTTCTTC
>TRBJ2-2|TRBV10-1|many|-
CASSESRGDTGELFF
TGCGCCAGCAGTGAGTCAAGGGGGGACACCGGGGAGCTGTTTTTT
>TRBJ2-1|TRBV20-1|few|TRBD1
CSARDSGGGSYNEQFF
TGCAGTGCTAGAGATTCAGGGGGCGGCTCCTACAATGAGCAGTTCTTC
>TRBJ1-2|TRBV4-2|few|TRBD1
CASSQASGTDYGYTF
TGTGCCAGCAGCCAAGCCTCCGGGACAGACTATGGCTACACCTTC
>TRBJ2-2|TRBV29-1|-|TRBD2
CSCLAGRNTGELFF
TGCAGCTGCCTAGCGGGGAGAAACACCGGGGAGCTGTTTTTT
>TRBJ1-3|TRBV3-1|many|TRBD1
CASSHGQASGNTIYF
TGTGCCAGCAGCCACGGACAGGCCTCTGGAAACACCATATATTTT
>TRBJ2-2|TRBV11-3|-|TRBD2
CASRTGGNTGELFF
TGTGCCAGCAGGACGGGGGGAAACACCGGGGAGCTGTTTTTT
>TRBJ2-1|TRBV12-3/TRBV12-4|many|TRBD2
CASRSGLADTYNEQFF
TGTGCCAGCAGATCCGGACTAGCGGATACCTACAATGAGCAGTTCTTC
>TRBJ2-1|TRBV6-1|-|-
CAGVGNFDNEQFF
TGTGCCGGGGTGGGGAATTTCGACAATGAGCAGTTCTTC
>TRBJ1-6|TRBV10-3|-|TRBD1
CAISEGTGDSPLHF
TGTGCCATCAGTGAGGGGACAGGAGATTCACCCCTCCACTTT
>TRBJ1-5|TRBV12-3/TRBV12-4|few|-
CASSFGRSSHSNQPQHF
TGTGCCAGCAGTTTCGGACGGAGTTCACATAGCAATCAGCCCCAGCATTTT
>TRBJ2-1|TRBV7-8|-|TRBD2
CASSLPASGSNEQFF
TGTGCCAGCAGCTTACCGGCTAGCGGGAGTAATGAGCAGTTCTTC